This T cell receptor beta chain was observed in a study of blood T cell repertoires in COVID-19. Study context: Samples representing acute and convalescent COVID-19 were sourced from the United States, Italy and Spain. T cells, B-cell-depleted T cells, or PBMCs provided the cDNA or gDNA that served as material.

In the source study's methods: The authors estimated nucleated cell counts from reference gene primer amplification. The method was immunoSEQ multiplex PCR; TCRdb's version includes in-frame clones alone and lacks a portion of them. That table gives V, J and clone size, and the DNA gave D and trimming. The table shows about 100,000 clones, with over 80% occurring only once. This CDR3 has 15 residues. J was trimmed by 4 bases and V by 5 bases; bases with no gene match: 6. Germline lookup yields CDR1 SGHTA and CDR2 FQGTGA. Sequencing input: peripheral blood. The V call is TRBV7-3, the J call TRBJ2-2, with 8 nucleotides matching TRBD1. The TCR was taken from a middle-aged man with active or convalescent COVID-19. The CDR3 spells CASSPTGATTGELFF. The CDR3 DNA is TGTGCCAGCAGCCCGACAGGGGCGACCACCGGGGAGCTGTTTTTT.